These T cell receptor beta chains were read from a single sample in a study of post-analysis software for immune sequencing data. TCRdb reprocessed the PCR reads with MiXCR, giving one entry per CDR3 protein. Seen here are hundreds of thousands of distinct CDR3 sequences, more than 50% observed once, and the top ten hold 10% to 12%. Sequencing was carried out using blood. The receptor set was obtained from a girl aged 2-9 years with multiple sclerosis. Both conserved end residues are part of each CDR3. The D gene is left open where the match is weak. Size values are once, few and many counts, or a class for expanded clones, and some rows have none.

d_call j_call v_call clone_size cdr3_aa cdr3_nt
NA TRBJ1-2 TRBV7-8 few CASSSEIYGYTF TGTGCCAGCAGCTCAGAAATCTATGGCTACACCTTC
NA TRBJ2-7 TRBV5-1 NA CASSFGGPGEQYF TGCGCCAGCAGTTTCGGAGGGCCAGGCGAGCAGTACTTC
NA TRBJ1-5 TRBV6-5 few CASSPALSNQPQHF TGTGCCAGCAGTCCCGCCTTGTCAAATCAGCCCCAGCATTTT
TRBD1 TRBJ2-1 TRBV4-3 NA CASSPYRTGGNNEQFF TGCGCCAGCAGCCCATACAGGACAGGGGGCAACAATGAGCAGTTCTTC
TRBD2 TRBJ2-7 TRBV12-3/TRBV12-4 few CASSLTSGRRRYEQYF TGTGCCAGCAGTTTAACTAGCGGGAGGAGAAGGTACGAGCAGTACTTC
TRBD1 TRBJ1-2 TRBV5-1 NA CASNLDRGNYGYTF TGCGCCAGCAACCTCGACAGGGGAAACTATGGCTACACCTTC
NA TRBJ2-5 TRBV29-1 once CSVTRDGGQETQYF TGCAGCGTCACAAGGGACGGCGGCCAAGAGACCCAGTACTTC
NA TRBJ1-5 TRBV6-2/TRBV6-3 NA CASSYSIGVQPQHF TGTGCCAGCAGTTACTCGATAGGGGTCCAGCCCCAGCATTTT
NA TRBJ1-2 TRBV29-1 NA CSVELRPYGYTF TGCAGCGTTGAGTTAAGGCCCTATGGCTACACCTTC
NA TRBJ2-3 TRBV5-6 NA CASSFGVTAGFTDTQYF TGTGCCAGCAGCTTTGGTGTTACGGCGGGGTTCACAGATACGCAGTATTTT